This T cell receptor beta chain was captured by sequencing in a study of cytomegalovirus exposure and HLA in healthy donors. Produced via immunoSEQ multiplex PCR; TCRdb's table is partial and in-frame only. The repertoire holds some 90,000 clones, with over 75% as singletons. Material for sequencing was PBMCs. The sequence derives from a man between 18 and 29 years old in good health and CMV-seropositive.

The CDR3 nucleotides are TGTGCCAGCAGCGTACAGGGCGGCACTGAAGCTTTCTTT. Its protein is CASSVQGGTEAFF. The chain links TRBV14 to TRBJ1-1; the D gene is possibly TRBD1 (6 bases). V dropped 5 bases and J dropped 4 bases, with 11 bases sitting between them. There are 13 residues in the CDR3. Per germline, CDR1 SGHDN and CDR2 FVKESK. The entire variable domain, with the rest obtained from reference TRBV14 and TRBJ1-1, is as follows: EAGVTQFPSHSVIEKGQTVTLRCDPISGHDNLYWYRRVMGKEIKFLLHFVKESKQDESGMPNNRFLAERTGGTYSTLKVQPAELEDSGVYFCASSVQGGTEAFFGQGTRLTVV.